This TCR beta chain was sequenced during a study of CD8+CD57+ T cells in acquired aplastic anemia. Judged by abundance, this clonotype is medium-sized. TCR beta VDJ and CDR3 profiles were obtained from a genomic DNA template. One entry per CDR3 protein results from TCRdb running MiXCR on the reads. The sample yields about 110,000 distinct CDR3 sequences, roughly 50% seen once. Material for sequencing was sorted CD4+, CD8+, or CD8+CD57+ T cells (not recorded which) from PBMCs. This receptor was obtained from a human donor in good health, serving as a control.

CDR3 sequence: CASIVEVGNTEAFF. As DNA, the CDR3 is TGCGCCAGCATTGTCGAAGTTGGGAACACTGAAGCTTTCTTT. V is TRBV10-2 and J is TRBJ1-1; D not certain. V was shortened by 7 bases and J by 1 base, with 13 bases between the two germline ends. CDR1 WSHSY and CDR2 SAAADI come from the germline V gene. CDR3 length equals 14 residues.